One sample yielded the 15 T cell receptor beta chains listed below, sequenced in a study of blood T cell repertoires in COVID-19 (dated by TCRdb to about 2020). Libraries were constructed by the immunoSEQ multiplex PCR assay. The table comes from immuneACCESS by way of TCRdb, which keeps in-frame sequences with V and J called. Part of the clones is missing from these tables; in studies checked, under half for an unresolved V gene and the rest for unknown reasons. A total of some 88,000 clones appear in this sample, approximately 81% of them only once. The ten largest clonotypes hold about 15% of the sample. Sequences were obtained from peripheral blood. The receptor set was obtained from an older woman with acute or convalescent COVID-19.

The chain carries TRBV6-2 or TRBV6-3 and TRBJ2-1, with TRBD2 identical over 8 bases. V gave up 2 bases and J gave up 6 bases; unmatched junction bases: 9. The germline V gene has CDR1 MNHEY and CDR2 SVGEGT. The CDR3 contains 16 residues. CDR3 bases: TGTGCCAGCAGTTACAGGCGGGAGGTGCCAGGCAATGAGCAGTTCTTC. Translating it yields CASSYRREVPGNEQFF.

In this sample, this clone turned up once. V is TRBV11-2 and J is TRBJ2-3; no clear D gene. Trimming left V 4 bases short and J 2 bases short, with 4 bases between. This CDR3 is built from 12 residues. Germline CDR1 and CDR2: SGHAT and FQNNGV. Here the CDR3 DNA reads TGTGCCAGCAGCTACTCCACAGATACGCAGTATTTT. Translated, it gives CASSYSTDTQYF.

In its sample, this clone was seen a few times. This chain connects TRBV6-1 to TRBJ1-3, with TRBD1 matching over 8 bases. Germline CDR1 is MNHNS and CDR2 is SASEGT. The trim removed 2 bases at V and 0 bases at J, leaving 3 bases unmatched. The CDR3 covers 16 residues. CDR3 nucleotide sequence: TGTGCCAGCAGTGAACAGGGGGCGATCTCTGGAAACACCATATATTTT. This encodes CASSEQGAISGNTIYF.

The chain joins TRBV19 to TRBJ1-2; D unclear. Deletions cut 5 bases from V and 5 bases from J, with 12 bases between. The CDR3 has 13 amino acids. In germline, CDR1 is LNHDA, CDR2 SQIVND (reference sequence). The CDR3 nucleotides are TGTGCCAGTAGTCCGGGAAGTAGTTATGGCTACACCTTC. Translated, it gives CASSPGSSYGYTF.

The sample holds a few counts of this clone. The chain links TRBV28 to TRBJ1-5; weak D call: TRBD1 (6 bases). Germline V gives CDR1 MDHEN, CDR2 SYDVKM. The CDR3 is made up of 16 amino acids. Trimming left V 2 bases short and J 9 bases short, with 20 bases between. CDR3 residues: CASSLTQQGWYRPQHF. CDR3 sequence (DNA): TGTGCCAGCAGTTTAACACAACAGGGTTGGTATAGGCCCCAGCATTTT.

V is TRBV18 and J is TRBJ2-7, with D perhaps TRBD2 (6 bases). V lost 2 bases to trimming and J lost 2 bases, with 13 bases between them. Germline CDR1 and CDR2: KGHSH and LQKENI. CDR3 length: 15 amino acids. The CDR3 region is CASSPAGRQPYEQYV. The CDR3, as DNA: TGTGCCAGCTCACCAGCGGGACGTCAGCCCTACGAGCAGTACGTC.

The chain has TRBV7-2 and TRBJ2-1, with D perhaps TRBD2 (5 bases). CDR1 is SGHTA and CDR2 is FQGNSA in the germline V gene. V lost 5 bases and J 8 bases, leaving 13 bases between the germline ends. This CDR3 contains 13 residues. In DNA, the CDR3 is TGTGCCAGCAGCCGTTCGGGGAGCGATGAGCAGTTCTTC. Its protein is CASSRSGSDEQFF.

In DNA form, the CDR3 reads TGTGCCAGCAGCTCCCGTAGCGGGGGGGCGCACAATGAGCAGTTCTTC. Encoded protein: CASSSRSGGAHNEQFF. The genes are TRBV4-2 and TRBJ2-1; 11 bases agree with TRBD2. J lost 5 bases, V lost 5 bases, and 8 bases had no gene match. CDR3 length: 16 residues. Germline V lookup: CDR1 LGHNA, CDR2 YNFKEQ.

The J gene is TRBJ2-1, the V gene TRBV10-3; 7 bases map to TRBD2. The CDR3 loop spans 13 amino acids. V was pared by 6 bases and J by 7 bases, with 6 bases of the junction left unmatched. Germline CDR1 reads ENHRY; CDR2 reads SYGVKD. CDR3: CAIRGQGGNEQFF. The DNA for the CDR3 is TGTGCCATCAGAGGGCAGGGAGGGAATGAGCAGTTCTTC.

The chain is built from TRBV3-1 (or the pseudogene TRBV3-2) and TRBJ1-5, with 7 bases that match TRBD1. The germline CDR1 and CDR2 sequences are LGHDT and YNNKEL (reference sequence). The V gene end was trimmed by 4 bases and the J gene end by 6 bases; junction bases not matched to a gene: 6. The CDR3 runs to 14 residues. CDR3 DNA: TGTGCCAGCAGCCGATCAGGGGGGAGTCAGCCCCAGCATTTT. Amino acids: CASSRSGGSQPQHF.

This clone was counted once. The rearrangement joins TRBV3-1 (or the pseudogene TRBV3-2) to TRBJ2-1; TRBD2 aligns across 8 bases. Trimming removed 2 bases from V and 7 bases from J; junction bases left unmatched: 7. CDR1 is LGHDT, CDR2 YNNKEL, per germline (reference sequence). This CDR3 contains 15 residues. CDR3 in DNA: TGTGCCAGCAGCCAACGAGCGGGGGCCGGGAATGAGCAGTTCTTC. Residues: CASSQRAGAGNEQFF.

The chain is built from TRBV4-3 and TRBJ2-3; 11 bases align to TRBD2. Looked up from germline, CDR1 is LGHNA and CDR2 is YSLEER. The CDR3 contains 17 residues. After removal of 3 bases from V and 1 base from J, the junction contained 6 bases not matched to a gene. CDR3: CASSHGLAGERTDTQYF. CDR3 DNA sequence: TGCGCCAGCAGCCACGGACTAGCGGGTGAACGCACAGATACGCAGTATTTT.

The V call is TRBV24-1, the J call TRBJ1-1, with 8 bases identical to TRBD1. V lost 5 bases, J lost 4 bases, and 8 bases stayed unmatched. This CDR3 is 15 amino acids long. The germline V gene has CDR1 KGHDR and CDR2 SFDVKD. The DNA for the CDR3 is TGTGCCACCAGTGGATGGACAGGGCGGGCCACTGAAGCTTTCTTT. This translates into CATSGWTGRATEAFF.

V and J are TRBV2 and TRBJ2-1; D perhaps matches TRBD1 (6 bases). Germline values: CDR1 SNHLY, CDR2 FYNNEI. With 6 bases removed from V and 9 bases from J, the gap between germline ends came to 15 bases. The CDR3 has 13 amino acids. The CDR3 nucleotides are TGTGCCAGCAGCGTAACAGGGTCGGGTGAGCAGTTCTTC. Protein product: CASSVTGSGEQFF.

V usage is TRBV11-2 and J usage is TRBJ2-1, with 14 bases aligning to TRBD2. The CDR3 has 19 residues. CDR1 is SGHAT, CDR2 FQNNGV, per germline. J lost 9 bases, V lost 2 bases, and 15 bases had no gene match. The CDR3 region has the DNA TGTGCCAGCAGCTTACTTCCCCAGGGACTAGCGGGAGTGCCGACTGAGCAGTTCTTC. Encoded protein: CASSLLPQGLAGVPTEQFF.